This T cell receptor beta chain was sequenced during a study of OX40 agonist ivuxolimab in advanced cancers. Study-wide points: Low normalized T-cell clonal expansion was also seen in some nonresponders.

Measured with immunoSEQ multiplex PCR; TCRdb has only the in-frame clones, and not every one. The sample lists some 60,000 clones, around nine tenths seen once, with 0.3% to 0.35% in the top ten. This CDR3 is 13 amino acids long. Looked up from germline, CDR1 is SGHNT and CDR2 is YENEEA. The germline V and J ends were trimmed by 1 base and 6 bases, with 10 bases remaining between them. Autoimmune disease history or systemic immunosuppression was exclusionary. Points on this clone: Its target is unknown.

This material consisted of CD4+ or CD8+ T cells sorted from blood, taken in a trial of the OX40 agonist ivuxolimab. The receptor was isolated from an adult with an advanced solid tumor such as melanoma, head and neck, liver or kidney cancer. The chain combines TRBV11-3 with TRBJ2-7; tentatively, D is TRBD2 (5 bases). CDR3 DNA sequence: TGTGCCAGCAGCTTAGTCGAGGGTGGCGAGCAGTACTTC. Translated, it gives CASSLVEGGEQYF.